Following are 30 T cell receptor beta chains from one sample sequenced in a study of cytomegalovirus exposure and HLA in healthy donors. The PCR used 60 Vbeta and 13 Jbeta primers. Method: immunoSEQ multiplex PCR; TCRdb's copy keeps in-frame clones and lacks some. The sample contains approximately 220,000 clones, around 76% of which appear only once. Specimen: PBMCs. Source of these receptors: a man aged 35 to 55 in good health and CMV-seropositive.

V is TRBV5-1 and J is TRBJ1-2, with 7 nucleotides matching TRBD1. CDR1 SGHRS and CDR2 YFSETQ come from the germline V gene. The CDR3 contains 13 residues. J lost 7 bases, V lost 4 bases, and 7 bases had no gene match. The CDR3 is CASSTDREIGYTF. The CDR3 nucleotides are TGCGCCAGCAGCACAGACAGGGAAATTGGCTACACCTTC.

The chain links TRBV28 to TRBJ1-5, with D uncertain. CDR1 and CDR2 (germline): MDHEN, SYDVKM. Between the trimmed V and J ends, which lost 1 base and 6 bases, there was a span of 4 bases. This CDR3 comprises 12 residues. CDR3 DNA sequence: TGTGCCAGCAGTTTATTCAGTCAGCCCCAGCATTTT. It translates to CASSLFSQPQHF.

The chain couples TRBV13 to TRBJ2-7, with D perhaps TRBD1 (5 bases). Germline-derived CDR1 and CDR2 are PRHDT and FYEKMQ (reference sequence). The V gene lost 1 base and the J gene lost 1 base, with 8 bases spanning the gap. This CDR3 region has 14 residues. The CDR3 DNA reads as TGTGCCAGCAGCTTAGACAGGCGGTCCTACGAGCAGTACTTC. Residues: CASSLDRRSYEQYF.

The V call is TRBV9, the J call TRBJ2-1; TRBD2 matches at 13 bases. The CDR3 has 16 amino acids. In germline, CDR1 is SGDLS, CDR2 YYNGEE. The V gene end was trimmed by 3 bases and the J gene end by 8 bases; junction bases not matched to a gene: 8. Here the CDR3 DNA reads TGTGCCAGCAGCGATGGGACTAGCGGGATTATCCATGAGCAGTTCTTC. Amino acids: CASSDGTSGIIHEQFF.

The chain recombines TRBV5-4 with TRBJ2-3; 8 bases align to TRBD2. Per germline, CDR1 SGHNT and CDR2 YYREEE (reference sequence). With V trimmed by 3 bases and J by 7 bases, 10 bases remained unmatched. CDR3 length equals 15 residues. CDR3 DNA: TGTGCCAGCAGCTCCAGCGGGAGTGGGCGGAATACGCAGTATTTT. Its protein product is CASSSSGSGRNTQYF.

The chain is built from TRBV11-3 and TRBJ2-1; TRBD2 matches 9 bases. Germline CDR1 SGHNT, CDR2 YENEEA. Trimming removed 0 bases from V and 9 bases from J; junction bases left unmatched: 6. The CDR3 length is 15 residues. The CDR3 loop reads CASSLDPAGGSEQFF. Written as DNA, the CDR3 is TGTGCCAGCAGCTTAGATCCAGCGGGAGGTAGTGAGCAGTTCTTC.

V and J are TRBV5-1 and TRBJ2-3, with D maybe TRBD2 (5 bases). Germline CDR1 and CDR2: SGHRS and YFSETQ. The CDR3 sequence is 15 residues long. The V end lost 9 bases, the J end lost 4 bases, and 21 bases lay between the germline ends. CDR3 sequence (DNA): TGCGCCACCAAATCCCCGGGATTATCGGCAGATACGCAGTATTTT. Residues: CATKSPGLSADTQYF.

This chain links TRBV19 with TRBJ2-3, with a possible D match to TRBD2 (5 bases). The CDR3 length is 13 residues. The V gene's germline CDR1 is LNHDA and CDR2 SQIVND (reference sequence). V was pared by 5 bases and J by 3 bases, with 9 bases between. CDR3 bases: TGTGCCAGTAGTCCGCGACTAACAGATACGCAGTATTTT. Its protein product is CASSPRLTDTQYF.

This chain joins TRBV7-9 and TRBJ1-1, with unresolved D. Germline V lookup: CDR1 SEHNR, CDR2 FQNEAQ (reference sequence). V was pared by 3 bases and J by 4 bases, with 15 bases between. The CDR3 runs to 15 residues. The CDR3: CASSLVLPGTTEAFF. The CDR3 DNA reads TGTGCCAGCAGCTTGGTACTACCGGGAACCACTGAAGCTTTCTTT.

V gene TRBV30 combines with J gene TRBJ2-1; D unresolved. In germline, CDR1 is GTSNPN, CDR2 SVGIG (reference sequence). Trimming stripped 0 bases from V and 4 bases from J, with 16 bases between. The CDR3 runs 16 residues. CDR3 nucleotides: TGTGCCTGGAGTGTACTGTTTGCGGAACTTTACAATGAGCAGTTCTTC. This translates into CAWSVLFAELYNEQFF. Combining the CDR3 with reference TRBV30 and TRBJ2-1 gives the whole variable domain SQTIHQWPATLVQPVGSPLSLECTVEGTSNPNLYWYRQAAGRGLQLLFYSVGIGQISSEVPQNLSASRPQDRQFILSSKKLLLSDSGFYLCAWSVLFAELYNEQFFGPGTRLTVL.

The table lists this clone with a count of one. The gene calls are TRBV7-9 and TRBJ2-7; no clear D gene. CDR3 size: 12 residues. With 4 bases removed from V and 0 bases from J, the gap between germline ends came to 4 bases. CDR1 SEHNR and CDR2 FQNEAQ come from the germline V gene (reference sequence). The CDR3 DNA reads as TGTGCCAGCAGCTCAATCTCCTACGAGCAGTACTTC. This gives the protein CASSSISYEQYF.

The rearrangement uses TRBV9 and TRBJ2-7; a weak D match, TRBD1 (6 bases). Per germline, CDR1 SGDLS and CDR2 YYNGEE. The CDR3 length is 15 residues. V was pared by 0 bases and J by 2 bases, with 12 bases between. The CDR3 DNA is TGTGCCAGCAGCGTAGGGGACACTCTGACCTACGAGCAGTACTTC. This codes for CASSVGDTLTYEQYF.

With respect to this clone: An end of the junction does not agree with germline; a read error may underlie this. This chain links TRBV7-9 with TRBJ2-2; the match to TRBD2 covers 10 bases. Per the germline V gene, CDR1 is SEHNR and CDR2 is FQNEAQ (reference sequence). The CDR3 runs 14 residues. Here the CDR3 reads CASSIAGGTGELFF. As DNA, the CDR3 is TGTGCCAGCAGCATAGCGGGAGGCACCGGGGAGCTGTTTTTT.

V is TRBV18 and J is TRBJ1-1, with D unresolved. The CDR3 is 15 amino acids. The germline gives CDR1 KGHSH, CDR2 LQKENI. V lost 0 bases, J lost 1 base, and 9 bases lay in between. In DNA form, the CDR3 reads TGTGCCAGCTCACCACCCCTAGTCACGAACACTGAAGCTTTCTTT. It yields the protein CASSPPLVTNTEAFF.

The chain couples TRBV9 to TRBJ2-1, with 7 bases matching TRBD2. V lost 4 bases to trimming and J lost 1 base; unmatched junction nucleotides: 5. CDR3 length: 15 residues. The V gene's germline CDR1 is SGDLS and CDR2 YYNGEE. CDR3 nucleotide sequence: TGTGCCAGCAGCACCCTTAGCGGGTCCTACAATGAGCAGTTCTTC. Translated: CASSTLSGSYNEQFF.

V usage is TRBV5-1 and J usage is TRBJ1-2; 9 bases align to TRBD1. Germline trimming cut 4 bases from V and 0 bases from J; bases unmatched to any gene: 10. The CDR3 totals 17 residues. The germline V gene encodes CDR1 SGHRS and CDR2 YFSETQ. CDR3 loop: CASSPDRDRVPNYGYTF. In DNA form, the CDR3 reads TGCGCCAGCAGCCCCGACCGGGACAGGGTTCCTAACTATGGCTACACCTTC.

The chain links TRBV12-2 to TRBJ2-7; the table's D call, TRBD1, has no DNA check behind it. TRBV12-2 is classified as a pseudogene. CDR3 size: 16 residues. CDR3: CASRSLPLNRDGEQYV. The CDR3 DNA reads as TGTGCAAGTCGCTCCCTTCCACTAAACAGGGATGGGGAGCAGTACGTC.

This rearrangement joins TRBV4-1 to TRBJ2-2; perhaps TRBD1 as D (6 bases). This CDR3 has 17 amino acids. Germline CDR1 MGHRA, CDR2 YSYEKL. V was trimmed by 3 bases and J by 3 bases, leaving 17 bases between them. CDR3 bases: TGCGCCAGCAGCCATTTGCCGGGACACTCCTACACCGGGGAGCTGTTTTTT. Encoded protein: CASSHLPGHSYTGELFF.

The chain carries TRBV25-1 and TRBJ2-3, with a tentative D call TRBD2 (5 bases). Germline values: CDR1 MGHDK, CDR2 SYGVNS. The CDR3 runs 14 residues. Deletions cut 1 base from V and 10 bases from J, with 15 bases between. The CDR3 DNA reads TGTGCCAGCAGTGAATTTTCCGGAGGTTCTTCGCAGTATTTT. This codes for CASSEFSGGSSQYF.

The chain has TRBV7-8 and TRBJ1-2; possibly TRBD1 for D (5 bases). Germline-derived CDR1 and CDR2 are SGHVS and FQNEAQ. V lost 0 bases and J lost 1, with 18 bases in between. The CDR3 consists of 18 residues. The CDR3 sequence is CASSLADGWGQYNYGYTF. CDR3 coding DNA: TGTGCCAGCAGCTTAGCAGACGGTTGGGGCCAGTATAACTATGGCTACACCTTC.

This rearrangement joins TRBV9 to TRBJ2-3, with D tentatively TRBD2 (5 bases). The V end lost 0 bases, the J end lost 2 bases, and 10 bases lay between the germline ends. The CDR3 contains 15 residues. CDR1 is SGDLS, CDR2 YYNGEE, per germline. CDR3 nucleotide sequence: TGTGCCAGCAGCGTAGGAGGGATGAACACAGATACGCAGTATTTT. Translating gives CASSVGGMNTDTQYF. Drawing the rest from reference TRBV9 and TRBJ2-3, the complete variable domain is DSGVTQTPKHLITATGQRVTLRCSPRSGDLSVYWYQQSLDQGLQFLIQYYNGEERAKGNILERFSAQQFPDLHSELNLSSLELGDSALYFCASSVGGMNTDTQYFGPGTRLTVL.

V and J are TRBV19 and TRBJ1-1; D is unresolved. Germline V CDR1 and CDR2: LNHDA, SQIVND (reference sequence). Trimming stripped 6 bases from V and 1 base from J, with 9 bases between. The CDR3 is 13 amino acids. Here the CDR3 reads CASRRRENTEAFF. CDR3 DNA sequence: TGTGCCAGTAGGCGTCGGGAGAACACTGAAGCTTTCTTT.

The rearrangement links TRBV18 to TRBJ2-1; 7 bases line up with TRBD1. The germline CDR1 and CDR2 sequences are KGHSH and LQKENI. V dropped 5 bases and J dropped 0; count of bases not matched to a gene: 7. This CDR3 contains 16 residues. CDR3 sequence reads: CASSIRDSSSYNEQFF. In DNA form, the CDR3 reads TGTGCCAGCTCAATAAGGGACAGCAGCTCCTACAATGAGCAGTTCTTC.

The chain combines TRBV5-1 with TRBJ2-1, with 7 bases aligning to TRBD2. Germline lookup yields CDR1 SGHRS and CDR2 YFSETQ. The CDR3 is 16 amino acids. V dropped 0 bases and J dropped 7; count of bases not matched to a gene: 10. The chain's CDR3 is CASSLAGGRSSNEQFF. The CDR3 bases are TGCGCCAGCAGCTTGGCGGGCGGGAGAAGTAGTAATGAGCAGTTCTTC.

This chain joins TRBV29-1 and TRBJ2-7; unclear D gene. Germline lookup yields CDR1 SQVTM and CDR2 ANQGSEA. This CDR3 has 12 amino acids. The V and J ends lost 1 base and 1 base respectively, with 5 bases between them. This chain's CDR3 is CSVEGASYEQYF. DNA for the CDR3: TGCAGCGTTGAAGGGGCATCCTACGAGCAGTACTTC.

DNA of the CDR3: TGTGCCAGCAGCCCCTCCCTGGACAGGCCCGGCTACACCTTC. Protein: CASSPSLDRPGYTF. The chain carries TRBV11-2 and TRBJ1-2; 7 bases match TRBD1. Trimming removed 5 bases from V and 8 bases from J; junction bases left unmatched: 11. Germline V gene lookup returns CDR1 SGHAT and CDR2 FQNNGV. This CDR3 is 14 amino acids long. Together with reference TRBV11-2 and TRBJ1-2, the CDR3 gives the full variable domain: EAGVAQSPRYKIIEKRQSVAFWCNPISGHATLYWYQQILGQGPKLLIQFQNNGVVDDSQLPKDRFSAERLKGVDSTLKIQPAKLEDSAVYLCASSPSLDRPGYTFGSGTRLTVV.

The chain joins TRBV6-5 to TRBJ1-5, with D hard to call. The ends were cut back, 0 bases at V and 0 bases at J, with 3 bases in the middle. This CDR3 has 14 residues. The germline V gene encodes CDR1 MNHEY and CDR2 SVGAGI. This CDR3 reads CASSYSRSNQPQHF. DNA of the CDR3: TGTGCCAGCAGTTACTCCCGTAGCAATCAGCCCCAGCATTTT.

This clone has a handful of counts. CDR3 DNA sequence: TGTGCCAGCAGTTACTCGACGGCCGCGGAATACGAGCAGTACTTC. It yields the protein CASSYSTAAEYEQYF. The V and J genes are TRBV6-5 and TRBJ2-7; no definite D call. The V end lost 0 bases, the J end lost 4 bases, and 13 bases lay between the germline ends. CDR1 is MNHEY and CDR2 is SVGAGI in the germline V gene. This CDR3 region has 15 residues.

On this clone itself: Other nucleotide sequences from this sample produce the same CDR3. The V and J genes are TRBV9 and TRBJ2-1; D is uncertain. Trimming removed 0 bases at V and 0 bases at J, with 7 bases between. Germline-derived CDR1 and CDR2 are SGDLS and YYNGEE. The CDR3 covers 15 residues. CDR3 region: CASSVAGTSYNEQFF. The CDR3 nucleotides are TGTGCCAGCAGCGTAGCCGGTACCTCCTACAATGAGCAGTTCTTC.

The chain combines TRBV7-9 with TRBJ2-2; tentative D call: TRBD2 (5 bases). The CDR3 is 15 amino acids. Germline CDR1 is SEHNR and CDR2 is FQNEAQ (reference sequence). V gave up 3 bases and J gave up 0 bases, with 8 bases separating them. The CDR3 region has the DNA TGTGCCAGCAGCTTTGAGGGAGCGAACACCGGGGAGCTGTTTTTT. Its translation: CASSFEGANTGELFF.